The rows below give T cell receptor beta chains drawn from one sample of a study of shared clonotypes between healthy human individuals. Data came from immunoSEQ multiplex PCR; TCRdb stores just in-frame clones and leaves some out. The sample carries about 1,900,000 clones, about 94% recorded once. Material: naive CD8+ T cells sorted from blood. All receptors derive from a man younger than 30 in good health. The CDR3 runs from the conserved cysteine through the conserved F or W. The D gene is left open where the match is weak. Rows give clone size only sometimes, using once, few, many, or a class for an expanded clone.

V gene	clone size	J gene	D gene	CDR3 DNA	CDR3 protein
TRBV27	-	TRBJ2-1	-	TGTGCCAGCAGTAGCTTCTCCTACAATGAGCAGTTCTTC	CASSSFSYNEQFF
TRBV7-8	-	TRBJ2-7	TRBD1	TGTGCCAGCAGCTCCACAGGGGGCAGTGTTCGGTACGAGCAGTACTTC	CASSSTGGSVRYEQYF
TRBV11-2	-	TRBJ1-1	-	TGTGCCAGCAGCTTGGAGTTAAACACTGAAGCTTTCTTT	CASSLELNTEAFF
TRBV13	-	TRBJ2-1	-	TGTGCCAGCAGCTCTAACAATGAGCAGTTCTTC	CASSSNNEQFF
TRBV6-1	-	TRBJ1-1	TRBD1	TGTGCCAGCAGGGAGTTACAGGGGGGATACACTGAAGCTTTCTTT	CASRELQGGYTEAFF
TRBV7-9	-	TRBJ2-7	TRBD1	TGTGCCAGCAGCGGGGGACAGGGGGAGCAGTACTTC	CASSGGQGEQYF
TRBV5-4	-	TRBJ2-3	-	TGTGCCAGCAGCTTGGGATCCCTCACAGATACGCAGTATTTT	CASSLGSLTDTQYF
TRBV11-2	-	TRBJ1-1	TRBD1	TGTGCCAGCGACTCAGGGGGGAGAACTCAAGCTTTCTTT	CASDSGGRTQAFF
TRBV27	-	TRBJ2-7	TRBD2	TGTGCCAGCAGTTTCCGGGACTACAAAGCCGAGCAGTACTTC	CASSFRDYKAEQYF
TRBV5-1	-	TRBJ1-6	TRBD1	TGCGCCAGCAGCTTAACAGGGGGCGATTCACCCCTCCACTTT	CASSLTGGDSPLHF
TRBV19	-	TRBJ1-2	-	TGTGCCAGTAGTACCGCAGCAAGGGGCTACACCTTC	CASSTAARGYTF
TRBV25-1	-	TRBJ1-3	TRBD1	TGTGCCAGCAGTGACGGCTCCGGGACAGGAGGAAACACCATATATTTT	CASSDGSGTGGNTIYF
TRBV5-6	-	TRBJ2-7	TRBD1	TGTGCCAGCAGCTTGACGGCAGGGGGCGGGTACGAGCAGTACTTC	CASSLTAGGGYEQYF
TRBV13	-	TRBJ2-2	-	TGTGCCAGCAGCGACGACAGCGCGAACACCGGGGAGCTGTTTTTT	CASSDDSANTGELFF
TRBV6-1	once	TRBJ2-5	-	TGTGCCAGCAGCGTTCGGGCAGAGACCCAGTACTTC	CASSVRAETQYF
TRBV5-1	-	TRBJ2-5	-	TGCGCCAGCAGCTTGCCCGTGGACAGCATTCAAGAGACCCAGTACTTC	CASSLPVDSIQETQYF
TRBV27	-	TRBJ2-2	TRBD1	TGTGCCAGCCGACAGGGGGCGAACACCGGGGAGCTGTTTTTT	CASRQGANTGELFF
TRBV13	-	TRBJ2-1	TRBD2	TGTGCCAGCAGCCCCAGCGGGGGGGCCGACAATGAGCAGTTCTTC	CASSPSGGADNEQFF
TRBV29-1	-	TRBJ2-3	-	TGCAGCGTTGAAGTAGATACGCAGTATTTT	CSVEVDTQYF
TRBV11-2	-	TRBJ2-2	-	TGTGCCAGCAGGGCTGGGGAGCTGTTTTTT	CASRAGELFF
TRBV10-3	-	TRBJ2-7	-	TGTGCCATCAGAGACTACAGGGTAAGCGCCTACGAGCAGTACTTC	CAIRDYRVSAYEQYF
TRBV4-3	-	TRBJ2-1	TRBD2	TGCGCCAGCAGCCAAGATCCCGGGGGGAGCTCCTACAATGAGCAGTTCTTC	CASSQDPGGSSYNEQFF
TRBV7-9	-	TRBJ2-4	-	TGTGCCAGCAGCCCCGGCGGGGTGGAAGCTATAGCCAAAAACATTCAGTACTTC	CASSPGGVEAIAKNIQYF
TRBV13	-	TRBJ2-2	-	TGTGCCAGCAGCCCTATCACCGGGGAGCTGTTTTTT	CASSPITGELFF
TRBV7-9	-	TRBJ1-2	TRBD1	TGTGCCAGCAGCTTAGCCCGATGGGACAGGGCGATCGGCTACACCTTC	CASSLARWDRAIGYTF
TRBV10-1	-	TRBJ2-1	TRBD2	TGCGCCAGCATCCCCCGCAGAGCGGGAGCCAATGAGCAGTTCTTC	CASIPRRAGANEQFF
TRBV13	-	TRBJ2-5	-	TGTGCCAGCAGCTTAGGAGGGGAGGAGACCCAGTACTTC	CASSLGGEETQYF
TRBV11-2	-	TRBJ1-5	-	TGTGCCAGCAGCCTTAATAGCAATCAGCCCCAGCATTTT	CASSLNSNQPQHF
TRBV2	-	TRBJ2-1	-	TGTGCCAGCACGAAAGATGGCGGGTCCCCGCGTGAGCAGTTCTTC	CASTKDGGSPREQFF
TRBV5-8	-	TRBJ2-5	-	TGTGCCAGCAGCTTAGTACGGATACAAGAGACCCAGTACTTC	CASSLVRIQETQYF
TRBV4-1	-	TRBJ2-5	TRBD1	TGCGCCAGCAGCCAAGGACAGGGGGGGACCCAGTACTTC	CASSQGQGGTQYF
TRBV5-6	-	TRBJ2-1	-	TGTGCCAGCCGGTCTTTCAATGAGCAGTTCTTC	CASRSFNEQFF
TRBV28	once	TRBJ2-7	-	TGTGCCAGCAGTTTGGTTGGGGTCTACGAGCAGTACTTC	CASSLVGVYEQYF
TRBV19	-	TRBJ2-1	-	TGTGCCAGTAGTATATCGGCCATTGGAAATGAGCAGTTCTTC	CASSISAIGNEQFF
TRBV4-1	once	TRBJ2-7	-	TGCGCCAGCAGCCACGCGGGACAACCTGTTTATTCCGAGCAGTACTTC	CASSHAGQPVYSEQYF
TRBV7-9	-	TRBJ2-1	-	TGTGCCAGCAGCCAGGGGCAGCCTAAGCAGTTCTTC	CASSQGQPKQFF
TRBV2	-	TRBJ1-3	TRBD1	TGTGCCAGCAGTGGAACAGGGGGCGCGATTGGAAACACCATATATTTT	CASSGTGGAIGNTIYF